This note documents a single T cell receptor beta chain sequence. Its antigen is not identified. V gave up 2 bases and J gave up 3 bases, with 9 bases separating them. The germline CDR1 and CDR2 sequences are MNHEY and SMNVEV (reference sequence). CDR3 length: 14 amino acids. The record originates from a study of cytomegalovirus exposure and HLA in healthy donors. Findings and caveats of the study: Researchers left out some V segments, among them TRBV6-2 and TRBV6-3, as indistinguishable. A later analysis found common viral pathogens apparently linked to several of the most significant clusters. Rarity held for most TCR sequences, but there were some public TCRs that occurred in many donors. As immune exposure information, only CMV serostatus was available.

A multiplex PCR was run with 60 Vbeta primers and 13 Jbeta primers. Here immunoSEQ multiplex PCR was the method, and the copy in TCRdb shows in-frame clones only, minus some. Here the sample spans 140,000 or so clones, approximately 91% being singletons. This receptor was obtained from a woman aged 40 to 50 in good health and CMV-seronegative. J is TRBJ2-3 and V is TRBV27; D may be TRBD1 (6 bases). Input material: PBMCs. For the CDR3, the DNA is TGTGCCAGCAGTTTAATGACAGGTACAGATACGCAGTATTTT. Translating it yields CASSLMTGTDTQYF.